This paragraph covers one TCR beta chain sequence. The sample comes from a study of cytomegalovirus exposure and HLA in healthy donors. Primers included in the PCR were 60 Vbeta and 13 Jbeta primers. Data came from immunoSEQ multiplex PCR; TCRdb stores just in-frame clones and leaves some out. The table includes 35,000 to 45,000 clones, about 64% detected once. Sequencing was done on a sample of PBMCs. The source of this sequence is a man between 60 and 75 years old in good health and CMV-seropositive.

The CDR3 DNA reads as TGTGCCAGCAGCTCCCCCGGGACTAGTCGCAATGAGCAGTTCTTC. It translates to CASSSPGTSRNEQFF. The chain is built from TRBV7-9 and TRBJ2-1, with 8 positions matching TRBD2. The CDR3 totals 15 residues. J lost 6 bases, V lost 4 bases, and 8 bases had no gene match. Per germline, CDR1 SEHNR and CDR2 FQNEAQ (reference sequence).